This T cell receptor (beta chain) emerged from a study of CD8 T cells in Susac syndrome. Germline assignment: CDR1 MNHEY and CDR2 SVGAGI. CDR3 length: 14 amino acids. V gave up 6 bases and J gave up 4 bases, with 13 bases separating them. The RNA input was about 0.5 to 1 ug, and it was reverse transcribed with random hexamers. TCRdb re-called the immunoSEQ multiplex PCR reads through MiXCR, storing one row per CDR3 protein. The sample consists of about 84,000 distinct CDR3 sequences, roughly 91% of them appearing once. The source of this sequence is a human donor in good health. The sequencing sample was made of CD8+ T cells from PBMCs. This rearrangement joins TRBV6-5 to TRBJ1-5, with no clear D. The CDR3 spells CASSPVGANQPQHF. The CDR3 DNA sequence: TGTGCCAGCAGCCCAGTGGGTGCGAATCAGCCCCAGCATTTT.